This entry concerns a single T cell receptor beta chain. The antigen is undetermined. The sample belongs to a study of cytomegalovirus exposure and HLA in healthy donors. 60 Vbeta and 13 Jbeta primers were used in PCR. Sequencing was performed with immunoSEQ multiplex PCR; in TCRdb, only in-frame clones are kept and a portion is missing. The sample has about 160,000 clones, approximately 78% seen once. Overall study findings and caveats: A later analysis revealed that TCR association rates differed between HLA loci, peaking at DRB1 and bottoming out at HLA-C. Sequencing probably produced one cluster of sequence variants that were highly shared.

Germline V CDR1 and CDR2: SGHTA, FQGNSA. The V and J ends lost 4 bases and 7 bases, in that order; junction bases with no gene match: 5. The CDR3 is made up of 14 amino acids. This chain connects TRBV7-2 to TRBJ1-5; TRBD1 aligns across 9 bases. The origin of this receptor is a woman aged 30 to 39 in good health and CMV-seropositive. Sequencing was performed on PBMCs. The CDR3 spells CASSSRDREQPQHF. The CDR3 DNA is TGTGCCAGCAGCTCCCGGGACAGGGAGCAGCCCCAGCATTTT.